The source of this T cell receptor beta chain is a study of blood T cell repertoires in COVID-19. Participants had their cohort set by participant-reported clinical history. The count of this clone is one. The repertoire was sequenced with immunoSEQ multiplex PCR; TCRdb's copy has only in-frame clones and lacks some. The table has approximately 81,000 clones, more than 85% seen once. Germline V gives CDR1 MNHEY, CDR2 SVGAGI. This CDR3 is built from 14 residues. With 6 bases clipped from V and 7 bases from J, the junction kept 7 bases outside the gene matches. The material sequenced was PBMCs or T cells enriched from blood (not recorded which). The chain carries TRBV6-5 and TRBJ2-1, with 9 bases that match TRBD2. This clonotype originated in a woman between 45 and 60 years old with acute COVID-19. The CDR3 protein is CASRSSGISNEQFF. The CDR3, as DNA: TGTGCCAGCAGGTCTAGCGGGATAAGTAATGAGCAGTTCTTC.